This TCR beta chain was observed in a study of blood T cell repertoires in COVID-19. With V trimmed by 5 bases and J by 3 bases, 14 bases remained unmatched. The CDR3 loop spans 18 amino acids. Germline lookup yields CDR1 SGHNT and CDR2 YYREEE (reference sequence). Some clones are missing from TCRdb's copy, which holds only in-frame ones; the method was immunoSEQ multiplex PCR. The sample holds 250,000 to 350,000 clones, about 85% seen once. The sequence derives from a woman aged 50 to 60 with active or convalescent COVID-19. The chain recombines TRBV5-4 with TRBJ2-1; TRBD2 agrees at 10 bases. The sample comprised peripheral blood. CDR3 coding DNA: TGTGCCAGCAGTCCGGGACTAGCGAAACCAAAGGTCTACAATGAGCAGTTCTTC. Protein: CASSPGLAKPKVYNEQFF.